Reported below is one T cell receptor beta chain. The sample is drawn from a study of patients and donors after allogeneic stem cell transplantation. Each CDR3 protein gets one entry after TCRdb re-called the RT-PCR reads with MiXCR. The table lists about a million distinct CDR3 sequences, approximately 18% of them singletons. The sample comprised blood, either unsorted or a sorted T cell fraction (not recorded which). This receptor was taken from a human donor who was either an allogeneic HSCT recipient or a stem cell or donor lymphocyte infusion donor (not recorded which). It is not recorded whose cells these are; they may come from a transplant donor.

CDR3 loop: CASSITSYNEQFF. CDR3 in DNA: TGTGCCAGTAGTATCACTAGCTACAATGAGCAGTTCTTC. This chain connects TRBV19 to TRBJ2-1, with a tentative D call TRBD2 (5 bases). CDR3 size: 13 residues. Germline V gene lookup returns CDR1 LNHDA and CDR2 SQIVND (reference sequence). V was shortened by 3 bases and J by 3 bases, with 6 bases between the two germline ends. Full variable domain (outside the CDR3, taken from reference TRBV19 and TRBJ2-1): DGGITQSPKYLFRKEGQNVTLSCEQNLNHDAMYWYRQDPGQGLRLIYYSQIVNDFQKGDIAEGYSVSREKKESFPLTVTSAQKNPTAFYLCASSITSYNEQFFGPGTRLTVL.